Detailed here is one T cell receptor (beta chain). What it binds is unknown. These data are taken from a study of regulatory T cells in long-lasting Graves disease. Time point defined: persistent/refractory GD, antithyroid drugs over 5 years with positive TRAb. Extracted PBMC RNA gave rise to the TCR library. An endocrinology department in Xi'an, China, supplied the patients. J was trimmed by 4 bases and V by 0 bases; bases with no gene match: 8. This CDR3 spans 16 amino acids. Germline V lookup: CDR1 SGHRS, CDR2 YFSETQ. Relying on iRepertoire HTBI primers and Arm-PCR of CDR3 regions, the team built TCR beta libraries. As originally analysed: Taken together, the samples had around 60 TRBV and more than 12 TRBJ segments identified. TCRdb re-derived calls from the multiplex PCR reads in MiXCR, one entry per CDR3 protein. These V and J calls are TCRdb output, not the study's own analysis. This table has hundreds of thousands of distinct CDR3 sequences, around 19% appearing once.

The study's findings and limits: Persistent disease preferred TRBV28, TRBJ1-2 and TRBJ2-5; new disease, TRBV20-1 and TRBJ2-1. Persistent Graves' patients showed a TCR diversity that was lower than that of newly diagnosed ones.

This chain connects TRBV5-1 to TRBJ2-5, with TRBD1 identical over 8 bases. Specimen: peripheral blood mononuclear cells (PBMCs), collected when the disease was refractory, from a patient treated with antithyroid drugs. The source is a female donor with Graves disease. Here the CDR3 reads CASSLAMRGQGETQYF. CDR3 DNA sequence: TGCGCCAGCAGCTTGGCCATGCGTGGACAGGGAGAGACCCAGTACTTC.